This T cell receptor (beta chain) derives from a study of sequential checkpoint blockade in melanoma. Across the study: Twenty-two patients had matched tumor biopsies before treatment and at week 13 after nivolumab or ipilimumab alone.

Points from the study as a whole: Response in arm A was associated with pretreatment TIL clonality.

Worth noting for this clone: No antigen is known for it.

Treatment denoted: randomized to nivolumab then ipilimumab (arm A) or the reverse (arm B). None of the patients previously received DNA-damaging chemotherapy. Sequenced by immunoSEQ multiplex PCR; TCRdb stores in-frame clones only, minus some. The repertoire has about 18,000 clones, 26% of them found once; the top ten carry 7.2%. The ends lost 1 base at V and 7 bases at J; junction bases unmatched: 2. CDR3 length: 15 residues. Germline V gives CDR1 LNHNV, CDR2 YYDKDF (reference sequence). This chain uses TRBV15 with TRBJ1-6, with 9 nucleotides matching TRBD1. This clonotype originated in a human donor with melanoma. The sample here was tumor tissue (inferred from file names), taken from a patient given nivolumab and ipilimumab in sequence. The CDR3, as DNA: TGTGCCACCAGCAGAGCTGACAGGGGGAATTCACCCCTCCACTTT. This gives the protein CATSRADRGNSPLHF.